What follows are 10 T cell receptor beta chains derived from one specimen sequenced in a study of T cells after yellow fever vaccination. Each CDR3 protein gets one entry after TCRdb re-called the 5' RACE reads with MiXCR. The sample records more than 120,000 distinct CDR3 sequences, around 7.7% being singletons. Specimen: CD4+ T cells sorted from PBMCs, collected 5 days after the yellow fever booster vaccination. The source of these receptors is a man aged 25-45 years who received the YFV17D yellow fever vaccine.

Ten or more counts support this clonotype. The rearrangement joins TRBV20-1 to TRBJ2-4, with D possibly being TRBD2 (6 bases). With 6 bases removed from V and 0 bases from J, the gap between germline ends came to 18 bases. Germline CDR1 is DFQATT and CDR2 is SNEGSKA (reference sequence). The CDR3 totals 16 residues. CDR3 sequence reads: CSAKVGGALAKNIQYF. The DNA for the CDR3 is TGCAGTGCCAAGGTTGGAGGGGCTCTAGCCAAAAACATTCAGTACTTC.

On this clonotype itself: It may be a read error: a sequence one base away is much more abundant. The V gene is TRBV7-2, the J gene TRBJ2-7; 7 positions agree with TRBD2. This CDR3 is 14 amino acids long. Germline trimming cut 6 bases from V and 5 bases from J; bases unmatched to any gene: 10. Germline loops: CDR1 SGHTA, CDR2 FQGNSA. CDR3 sequence (DNA): TGTGCCAGCAGTATTGTGGGAGGGCCCCACGAGCAGTACTTC. This encodes CASSIVGGPHEQYF.

This clonotype was recorded a few times. The V call is TRBV20-1, the J call TRBJ2-3, with D uncertain. Germline CDR1 DFQATT, CDR2 SNEGSKA (reference sequence). The CDR3 is made up of 12 amino acids. The CDR3 reads CRVVGSGDTQYF. Written as DNA, the CDR3 is TGCAGGGTAGTGGGTTCGGGAGATACGCAGTATTTT.

This clonotype was counted ten times or more. The chain employs TRBV20-1 and TRBJ2-3; no clear D gene. Germline loops: CDR1 DFQATT, CDR2 SNEGSKA (reference sequence). This CDR3 is built from 16 residues. Trimming removed 3 bases from V and 1 base from J, with 17 bases in between. CDR3 coding DNA: TGCAGTGCTAGTGATACGGGCCCAGGCGGCACAGATACGCAGTATTTT. This sequence encodes CSASDTGPGGTDTQYF.

This clonotype has at least ten counts. The J gene is TRBJ2-1, the V gene TRBV20-1, with D perhaps assigned TRBD1 or TRBD2 (5 bases each). The CDR3 is made up of 12 amino acids. Germline V gene data show CDR1 as DFQATT and CDR2 as SNEGSKA (reference sequence). Deletions cut 5 bases from V and 11 bases from J, with 16 bases between. The CDR3 spells CSAQPGTLKQFF. CDR3 DNA: TGCAGTGCTCAACCCGGGACGCTCAAGCAGTTCTTC.

Worth noting for this clonotype: This could be a read error, since a much larger clone is one nucleotide away. This chain links TRBV15 with TRBJ2-2; 10 bases match TRBD2. Germline V gives CDR1 LNHNV, CDR2 YYDKDF (reference sequence). The CDR3 sequence is 15 residues long. For the CDR3, the DNA is TGTACCACCAGCAGAGCGGGAGGGCGCACCGGGGAGCTGTTTTTT. It translates to CTTSRAGGRTGELFF.

The chain has TRBV5-4 and TRBJ2-1, with a weak D call TRBD2 (6 bases). Germline values: CDR1 SGHNT, CDR2 YYREEE (reference sequence). Trimming took 4 bases from V and 2 from J, leaving 16 bases between them. This CDR3 comprises 16 residues. As DNA, the CDR3 is TGTGCCAGCAGCCCCGGCCCTAGCGCTACCTACAATGAGCAGTTCTTC. It translates to CASSPGPSATYNEQFF.

This clonotype was recorded many times. This CDR3 is CASSMTGGRTDTQYF. In DNA form, the CDR3 reads TGTGCCAGTAGTATGACCGGGGGCAGGACAGATACGCAGTATTTT. The rearrangement uses TRBV19 and TRBJ2-3; D may be TRBD1 or TRBD2 (6 bases each). Per germline, CDR1 LNHDA and CDR2 SQIVND (reference sequence). The CDR3 consists of 15 residues. Trimming took 3 bases from V and 3 from J, leaving 13 bases between them.

This clonotype was picked up many times. V and J are TRBV27 and TRBJ2-7, with 14 bases matching TRBD2. Trimming removed 5 bases from V and 1 base from J; junction bases left unmatched: 10. The CDR3 runs 18 residues. The V gene's germline CDR1 is MNHEY and CDR2 SMNVEV (reference sequence). The CDR3: CASSLSGTSGRMSYEQYF. DNA of the CDR3: TGTGCCAGCAGTCTCTCCGGGACTAGCGGGAGAATGTCCTACGAGCAGTACTTC.

Only one count was recorded for this clonotype. Possible read error: a much larger clone is one base away. The rearrangement joins TRBV29-1 to TRBJ2-2; no definite D call. Germline assignment: CDR1 SQVTM and CDR2 ANQGSEA. This CDR3 is built from 11 residues. Trimming took off 3 bases at V and 6 bases at J, with 5 bases between the two ends. CDR3 bases: TGCAGCGTTGACTACGCCGGGGAGCTGTTTTTT. Encoded protein: CSVDYAGELFF.